One TCR beta chain is described in this entry. The record originates from a study of graft-versus-host responses after intestinal transplantation. Assay used: immunoSEQ multiplex PCR; TCRdb lists only in-frame clones, some missing. This repertoire shows about 97,000 clones, around nine tenths found once; its top ten account for about 16%. The CDR3 contains 14 residues. Trimming cost V 4 bases and J 1 base, with 10 bases left between them. Germline lookup yields CDR1 KGHSH and CDR2 LQKENI. The clonotype was recovered from a human patient who received an intestinal transplant, so some T cells may come from the graft donor. Material: PBMCs, obtained roughly 450 days after intestinal transplant. The chain couples TRBV18 to TRBJ1-1; perhaps TRBD1 as D (5 bases). The CDR3 DNA is TGTGCCAGCTCACTGGGACCCAAGAACACTGAAGCTTTCTTT. Translation gives CASSLGPKNTEAFF.